The next 7 T cell receptor beta chains were all read from a single sample in a study of T cell repertoires in cytomegalovirus infection. These receptors have no known antigen. TCRdb re-analysed the reads in MiXCR, keeping a single row per CDR3 protein. The sample has some 700,000 distinct CDR3 sequences, roughly 36% seen once; the top ten hold about 20%. The sequences come from cultured PBMCs, collected from culture after CMV antigen stimulation. These TCRs come from a human donor in good health (CMV status not recorded). Some clones in this sample may be carry-over from other donors' samples.

This clonotype turned up a few times. The V and J genes are TRBV12-5 and TRBJ1-4; 8 bases agree with TRBD1. In germline, CDR1 is LGHNT, CDR2 FRNRAP. CDR3 length: 19 residues. The ends lost 0 bases at V and 4 bases at J; junction bases unmatched: 13. In DNA form, the CDR3 reads TGTGCTAGTGGTTTGGTACTTTCAGGGCGGACAGGGCTTAATGAAAAACTGTTTTTT. This codes for CASGLVLSGRTGLNEKLFF.

The chain recombines TRBV19 with TRBJ1-5, with TRBD1 matching 7 bases. Germline trimming cut 7 bases from V and 6 bases from J; bases unmatched to any gene: 6. This CDR3 region has 13 residues. In germline, CDR1 is LNHDA, CDR2 SQIVND (reference sequence). CDR3 in amino acids: CASKGDSFQPQHF. The CDR3, as DNA: TGTGCCAGTAAAGGGGACAGTTTTCAGCCCCAGCATTTT.

CDR3 nucleotides: TGTGCCAGCAGTGGTCCGGGCACGAGCTCCTACGAGCAGTACTTC. It is translated as CASSGPGTSSYEQYF. The rearrangement links TRBV6-1 to TRBJ2-7; D call uncertain. Germline V lookup: CDR1 MNHNS, CDR2 SASEGT. The CDR3 covers 15 residues. Between the trimmed V and J ends, which lost 4 bases and 0 bases, there was a span of 13 bases.

The chain couples TRBV19 to TRBJ1-5; D is undetermined. CDR3 length equals 15 residues. Trimming cost V 5 bases and J 0 bases, with 11 bases left between them. Looked up from germline, CDR1 is LNHDA and CDR2 is SQIVND (reference sequence). The CDR3 region is CASSYTAVSNQPQHF. CDR3 in DNA: TGTGCCAGTAGTTATACGGCAGTTAGCAATCAGCCCCAGCATTTT.

This clonotype was found a few times. This rearrangement joins TRBV20-1 to TRBJ1-2; 7 bases fit TRBD1. Germline values: CDR1 DFQATT, CDR2 SNEGSKA (reference sequence). The CDR3 sequence is 13 residues long. V gave up 4 bases and J gave up 4 bases; unmatched junction bases: 6. The CDR3 nucleotides are TGCAGTGCTATCTCGAACAGGGGCTATGGCTACACCTTC. It specifies CSAISNRGYGYTF.

The chain recombines TRBV5-4 with TRBJ1-1; TRBD1 aligns across 7 bases. The length of the CDR3 is 14 residues. Per germline, CDR1 SGHNT and CDR2 YYREEE (reference sequence). The junction had 6 bases not matched to a gene; V was cut back by 5 bases and J by 2 bases. The CDR3: CASRRDSQNTEAFF. In DNA, the CDR3 is TGTGCCAGCAGGAGGGACAGCCAAAACACTGAAGCTTTCTTT.

Here the CDR3 reads CASSQKRVATDTQYF. Here the CDR3 DNA reads TGTGCCAGCAGTCAGAAGAGGGTGGCCACAGATACGCAGTATTTT. The rearrangement links TRBV6-1 to TRBJ2-3, with a possible D match to TRBD2 (5 bases). There are 15 residues in the CDR3. Germline V gene data show CDR1 as MNHNS and CDR2 as SASEGT. The V end lost 5 bases, the J end lost 2 bases, and 14 bases lay between the germline ends.